Below are 27 T cell receptor beta chains sequenced from a single sample in a study of T cells in Graves' hyperthyroidism and ophthalmopathy. From RNA transcripts, TCR beta CDR3 regions were amplified. With the HTBI primer set, the TCR CDR3 went through a first round of RT-PCR. TCRdb re-derived calls from the multiplex PCR reads in MiXCR, one entry per CDR3 protein. The data show about 640,000 distinct CDR3 sequences, with about a fifth seen just once and over 30% held by the top ten. Sequencing input: blood. These receptors originate from a man between 25 and 39 years old with Graves' ophthalmopathy.

This chain links TRBV3-1 with TRBJ1-2, with D perhaps matching TRBD1 (5 bases). The CDR3 runs to 12 residues. Germline loops: CDR1 LGHDT, CDR2 YNNKEL (reference sequence). V was shortened by 0 bases and J by 13 bases, with 12 bases between the two germline ends. CDR3 in amino acids: CASSQDRGELTF. The CDR3 nucleotides read TGTGCCAGCAGCCAAGATAGAGGGGAACTCACCTTC.

V gene TRBV10-2 combines with J gene TRBJ1-1; D is perhaps TRBD1 (6 bases). This CDR3 region has 14 residues. V was shortened by 3 bases and J by 1 base, with 9 bases between the two germline ends. CDR1 is WSHSY and CDR2 is SAAADI in the germline V gene. In DNA, the CDR3 is TGCGCCAGCAGTGACGGGACACAGAACACTGAAGCTTTCTTT. Protein product: CASSDGTQNTEAFF.

This clonotype was counted only a few times. V gene TRBV18 combines with J gene TRBJ1-4; tentatively, D is TRBD1 (5 bases). V gave up 5 bases and J gave up 3 bases, with 10 bases separating them. Germline CDR1 KGHSH, CDR2 LQKENI. This CDR3 is built from 14 residues. The CDR3: CASSDQGSNEKLFF. The CDR3 DNA reads as TGTGCCAGCTCAGACCAGGGTTCTAATGAAAAACTGTTTTTT.

V is TRBV25-1 and J is TRBJ2-3, with D unclear. This CDR3 has 15 residues. Trimming stripped 4 bases from V and 2 bases from J, with 13 bases between. Per the germline V gene, CDR1 is MGHDK and CDR2 is SYGVNS. The CDR3 nucleotides are TGTGCCAGCAGTGCCAGTGAGAAACCCACAGATACGCAGTATTTT. Protein sequence: CASSASEKPTDTQYF.

CDR3 coding DNA: TGTGCGGCGACAGCACAAACCGGGGAGCTGTTTTTT. Translation: CAATAQTGELFF. The V call is TRBV5-8, the J call TRBJ2-2; a possible D gene is TRBD1 (5 bases). Germline V gene sequence: CDR1 SGHTS, CDR2 YDEGEE. This CDR3 is built from 12 residues.

This rearrangement joins TRBV20-1 to TRBJ2-7; D ambiguous. CDR1 DFQATT and CDR2 SNEGSKA come from the germline V gene (reference sequence). This CDR3 spans 12 amino acids. Trimming left V 0 bases short and J 7 bases short, with 10 bases between. CDR3 loop: CSARDLRGEQYF. DNA of the CDR3: TGCAGTGCTAGAGATCTACGTGGAGAGCAGTACTTC.

This clonotype was picked up a small number of times. The genes are TRBV7-3 and TRBJ2-5; 10 bases fit TRBD2. Germline lookup yields CDR1 SGHTA and CDR2 FQGTGA. The CDR3 has 14 amino acids. V gave up 5 bases and J gave up 7 bases; unmatched junction bases: 7. The DNA of the CDR3 is TGTGCCAGCAGCCGAACTAGCGGGGCCGGGACCCAGTACTTC. As protein: CASSRTSGAGTQYF. The complete variable domain, with remaining parts taken from reference TRBV7-3 and TRBJ2-5, reads GAGVSQTPSNKVTEKGKYVELRCDPISGHTALYWYRQSLGQGPEFLIYFQGTGAADDSGLPNDRFFAVRPEGSVSTLKIQRTERGDSAVYLCASSRTSGAGTQYFGPGTRLLVL.

This clonotype was observed at least ten times. The gene calls are TRBV6-2 or TRBV6-3 and TRBJ1-1; D is ambiguous. The CDR3 length is 12 residues. V dropped 2 bases and J dropped 5 bases, with 6 bases sitting between them. Germline V lookup: CDR1 MNHEY, CDR2 SVGEGT. CDR3 amino acids: CASSYPETEAFF. The CDR3 DNA is TGTGCCAGCAGTTACCCAGAGACTGAAGCTTTCTTT.

The chain recombines TRBV4-3 with TRBJ1-4, with D unresolved. The germline V gene has CDR1 LGHNA and CDR2 YSLEER. Trimming removed 0 bases at V and 5 bases at J, with 13 bases between. This CDR3 comprises 16 residues. CDR3 amino acids: CASSQDKAGWNEKLFF. Here the CDR3 DNA reads TGCGCCAGCAGCCAAGATAAGGCCGGATGGAATGAAAAACTGTTTTTT.

In its sample, this clonotype was seen a few times. V and J are TRBV6-1 and TRBJ2-2, with D possibly TRBD1 on 6 matching bases. The CDR3 runs to 14 residues. Germline CDR1 reads MNHNS; CDR2 reads SASEGT. V lost 6 bases to trimming and J lost 1 base, with 9 bases between them. CDR3 region: CASRKQGNTGELFF. In DNA, the CDR3 is TGTGCCAGCAGGAAACAGGGGAACACCGGGGAGCTGTTTTTT.

This clonotype turned up a few times. The chain employs TRBV6-1 and TRBJ1-6; TRBD1 might be the D (5 bases). The CDR3 length is 14 residues. Germline values: CDR1 MNHNS, CDR2 SASEGT. Trimming took 4 bases from V and 9 from J, leaving 13 bases between them. DNA for the CDR3: TGTGCCAGCAGTGGGGGCCCCGAGGGTTCACCCCTCCACTTT. Protein: CASSGGPEGSPLHF.

This clonotype was seen a handful of times. V is TRBV5-1 and J is TRBJ2-3; tentatively, D is TRBD2 (6 bases). V was trimmed by 0 bases and J by 0 bases, leaving 8 bases between them. The germline V gene has CDR1 SGHRS and CDR2 YFSETQ. This CDR3 has 15 amino acids. This chain's CDR3 is CASSLGDSSTDTQYF. The CDR3 DNA sequence: TGCGCCAGCAGCTTGGGGGACTCTAGCACAGATACGCAGTATTTT.

This clonotype has at least ten counts. V gene TRBV7-9 combines with J gene TRBJ2-5, with 9 bases matching TRBD2. Germline trimming cut 1 base from V and 1 base from J; bases unmatched to any gene: 7. Germline-derived CDR1 and CDR2 are SEHNR and FQNEAQ (reference sequence). This CDR3 comprises 17 residues. The CDR3 spells CASSLEALAGTQETQYF. CDR3 DNA sequence: TGTGCCAGCAGCTTAGAAGCCCTAGCGGGAACCCAAGAGACCCAGTACTTC.

This clonotype showed up many times. The rearrangement links TRBV11-2 to TRBJ2-3; D is perhaps TRBD2 (5 bases). CDR1 and CDR2 (germline): SGHAT, FQNNGV. This CDR3 comprises 14 residues. Trimming removed 4 bases at V and 0 bases at J, with 8 bases between. In DNA form, the CDR3 reads TGTGCCAGCAGCTCTTGGACTAGCACAGATACGCAGTATTTT. Translation gives CASSSWTSTDTQYF.

This clonotype was counted between two and nine times. V gene TRBV6-2 or TRBV6-3 combines with J gene TRBJ1-5, with D perhaps matching TRBD1 (5 bases). V lost 4 bases and J 0 bases, leaving 16 bases between the germline ends. In germline, CDR1 is MNHEY, CDR2 SVGEGT. This CDR3 region has 17 residues. The CDR3 spells CASSSSGREISNQPQHF. CDR3 bases: TGTGCCAGCAGTTCCTCTGGCAGGGAGATTAGCAATCAGCCCCAGCATTTT.

The chain combines TRBV20-1 with TRBJ2-7; 9 positions match TRBD1. The germline V gene encodes CDR1 DFQATT and CDR2 SNEGSKA (reference sequence). The CDR3 has 14 residues. With 5 bases clipped from V and 6 bases from J, the junction kept 11 bases outside the gene matches. The CDR3 region has the DNA TGCAGTGCTCGAAGGACAGGGGTGTTCCTCGAGCAGTACTTC. Protein sequence: CSARRTGVFLEQYF.

The chain employs TRBV5-1 and TRBJ2-1, with 10 positions matching TRBD2. With 4 bases clipped from V and 5 bases from J, the junction kept 9 bases outside the gene matches. This CDR3 spans 16 amino acids. The germline gives CDR1 SGHRS, CDR2 YFSETQ. The CDR3 coding sequence is TGCGCCAGCAGCCGAGCGGGAGGGCTTTTCGACAATGAGCAGTTCTTC. Translation: CASSRAGGLFDNEQFF.

This clonotype was seen at least ten times. J is TRBJ2-3 and V is TRBV13; D is possibly TRBD2 (6 bases). Trimming cost V 5 bases and J 0 bases, with 15 bases left between them. The CDR3 covers 16 residues. Germline V gene sequence: CDR1 PRHDT, CDR2 FYEKMQ (reference sequence). The CDR3 DNA reads TGTGCCAGCAGCCCTCGGGCGGGGCCAAGCACAGATACGCAGTATTTT. It yields the protein CASSPRAGPSTDTQYF.

The chain carries TRBV28 and TRBJ2-7; D is unclear. V dropped 3 bases and J dropped 0 bases, with 18 bases sitting between them. CDR3 length: 17 residues. Germline V gene sequence: CDR1 MDHEN, CDR2 SYDVKM. The CDR3 loop is CASSFEFSRLSSYEQYF. CDR3 nucleotides: TGTGCCAGCAGTTTCGAATTCTCGCGTTTAAGCTCCTACGAGCAGTACTTC.

This clonotype was recorded many times. This chain joins TRBV11-2 and TRBJ2-2, with a tentative D call TRBD1 (6 bases). Between the trimmed V and J ends, which lost 6 bases and 6 bases, there was a span of 11 bases. There are 13 residues in the CDR3. The germline V gene encodes CDR1 SGHAT and CDR2 FQNNGV. The CDR3 DNA is TGTGCCAGCAGACGTACAGGGTCCGGGGAGCTGTTTTTT. Residues: CASRRTGSGELFF.

This clonotype was observed a handful of times. This chain joins TRBV11-2 and TRBJ2-1; 12 nucleotides match TRBD2. CDR3 length: 17 amino acids. The ends lost 5 bases at V and 6 bases at J; junction bases unmatched: 11. CDR1 SGHAT and CDR2 FQNNGV come from the germline V gene. The CDR3 reads CASSPRKTSGSINEQFF. CDR3 DNA: TGTGCCAGCAGCCCCCGGAAGACTAGCGGGAGTATCAATGAGCAGTTCTTC.

The V call is TRBV7-3, the J call TRBJ2-1; D could derive from TRBD1 or TRBD2 (6 bases each). This CDR3 is 16 amino acids long. V lost 5 bases to trimming and J lost 3 bases, with 17 bases between them. Germline V gene sequence: CDR1 SGHTA, CDR2 FQGTGA. The CDR3 DNA follows: TGTGCCAGCAGCCCCAGAGGGGGGCTGGGCTACAATGAGCAGTTCTTC. Translated: CASSPRGGLGYNEQFF.

V is TRBV27 and J is TRBJ1-1; 8 nucleotides match TRBD1. CDR1 and CDR2 from the germline V gene are MNHEY and SMNVEV (reference sequence). The CDR3 runs to 12 residues. The trim removed 7 bases at V and 6 bases at J, leaving 4 bases unmatched. CDR3 amino acids: CASTTGAAEAFF. The CDR3 DNA sequence: TGTGCCAGCACGACAGGGGCGGCTGAAGCTTTCTTT.

CDR3 sequence: CASSSAPRGPLNTEAFF. CDR3 coding DNA: TGTGCCAGCAGCTCCGCCCCGAGGGGTCCCTTGAACACTGAAGCTTTCTTT. The chain links TRBV11-2 to TRBJ1-1; D may be TRBD1 (5 bases). Germline V lookup: CDR1 SGHAT, CDR2 FQNNGV. Trimming took off 4 bases at V and 0 bases at J, with 18 bases between the two ends. CDR3 size: 17 residues.

This chain joins TRBV7-3 and TRBJ2-1, with D uncertain. V was clipped by 6 bases and J by 6 bases, with 9 bases between them. The length of the CDR3 is 12 residues. The germline CDR1 and CDR2 sequences are SGHTA and FQGTGA. The CDR3 DNA reads as TGTGCCAGCAGTACTCGCCCCAATGAGCAGTTCTTC. Translated: CASSTRPNEQFF.

There are a few counts of this clonotype. The V call is TRBV7-8, the J call TRBJ2-7; 8 nucleotides match TRBD2. CDR3 size: 15 residues. The V gene's germline CDR1 is SGHVS and CDR2 FQNEAQ. The junction had 6 bases not matched to a gene; V was cut back by 5 bases and J by 0 bases. CDR3 protein: CASSLPAGVSYEQYF. The DNA for the CDR3 is TGTGCCAGCAGCCTACCAGCGGGAGTCTCCTACGAGCAGTACTTC. The full variable domain, in which reference TRBV7-8 and TRBJ2-7 provide the parts outside the CDR3, is GAGVSQSPRYKVAKRGQDVALRCDPISGHVSLFWYQQALGQGPEFLTYFQNEAQLDKSGLPSDRFFAERPEGSVSTLKIQRTQQEDSAVYLCASSLPAGVSYEQYFGPGTRLTVT.

This clonotype was counted a few times. The chain uses TRBV20-1 and TRBJ1-1, with TRBD1 matching 7 bases. Germline lookup yields CDR1 DFQATT and CDR2 SNEGSKA (reference sequence). The CDR3 has 11 amino acids. V shed 7 bases and J 11 bases; nucleotides not matched to a gene: 10. CDR3 loop: CSGGEGQRAFF. DNA of the CDR3: TGCAGTGGGGGGGAGGGACAGCGGGCTTTCTTT.